This TCR beta chain was recorded in a study of cytomegalovirus exposure and HLA in healthy donors (dated by TCRdb to 2016 to 2017). As for the study more broadly: An earlier analysis of several hundred of the donors reported roughly 300 Gb of sequence data and 95 million to 130 million unique TCR beta sequences obtained from about 170 million T cells. Approximately 300 gigabases of sequencing data and approximately 85 million unique TCR sequences were included in an early release covering about 620 HLA-typed donors. Of the 398 genotyped donors, 65% to 90% fell in the genetic ancestry cluster associated with self-reported Caucasian donors. The study aimed to test whether cataloging public T cell receptors could reveal signatures of past pathogen exposure. The T cell repertoires of around 670 subjects were profiled by immunosequencing and related to cytomegalovirus serostatus. A separate validation cohort of 100 to 150 different subjects was used in addition to the roughly 620-subject first cohort. To predict cytomegalovirus infection status, the study brought together high-throughput TCR immunosequencing, statistical association of individual TCRs with disease status, and machine learning. A later analysis re-analyzed previously published TCR beta repertoires from 550 to 700 donors and added high-resolution HLA genotyping to study TCR occurrence patterns. Rather than using new phenotypic data, the later analysis identified candidate immune exposures from TCR beta sequences and from how often those sequences occurred across donors. To decide whether each TCR beta V gene segment behaved as functional or pseudogenic, an earlier analysis of fewer than 750 of the donors relied on high-throughput TCR beta sequencing. Donor age, sex, ethnicity and CMV serostatus were compiled alongside the repertoire data. A later genetic analysis used genome-wide SNP genotypes for about three fifths of the roughly 700 donors, treating that subset as a discovery cohort. Every discovery cohort repertoire had been produced on one sequencing platform. Both class I and class II loci were covered by HLA typing, at four-digit resolution. Typing coverage varied by locus: roughly 629-640 donors for A, B, C, DRB1 and DQB1; around 560 for DQA1; around 570 for DPA1; under 490 for DPB1. A handful of DR-DQ haplotypes were handled as single units for association and clustering because linkage in the cohort was strong. On average, about 200,000 unique TCR beta nucleotide sequences were sequenced per donor among more than 350 genotyped donors of the cohort, with roughly 18% of those sequences being non-productive.

On this clone: The target of this receptor is not known. Base qualities were left out, and no much larger clone turns up one base away.

Libraries were built with the immunoSEQ multiplex PCR assay. The multiplex PCR relied on a mix of 60 forward primers for TCR Vbeta segments and 13 reverse primers for TCR Jbeta segments. A multiplex PCR assay on genomic DNA amplified the CDR3 region of rearranged TCR beta genes. The Illumina HiSeq System was used to sequence the amplified TCR beta libraries as 87-base-pair reads. The authors' analysis ran thus. Across the 670 or so repertoires, a later analysis counted 60 million to 90 million unique TCR beta chains, around 11 million of which were shared by at least two donors. A nearest-neighbor algorithm error-corrected the raw reads and collapsed the reads into unique sequences, merging closely related sequences to remove PCR and sequencing errors. CDR3 sequences were aligned to IMGT reference sequences to assign V, D and J gene segments. For a sequence to be retained, a match of at least six nucleotides to both a V gene segment and a J gene segment was required. Rearrangements were classified as productive when the CDR3 lacked stop codons and remained in frame with V and J, and all other rearrangements were classified as non-productive. Following IMGT convention, CDR3 was defined as the stretch from the second conserved V-encoded cysteine to the conserved J-encoded phenylalanine. In an earlier analysis of 500 to 650 of the donors, sequences lacking an unambiguous match to a single V gene segment were excluded. In an earlier analysis of about 590 of the donors, a V segment was called functional when productive rearrangements were above 56.7%, and segregating when the standard deviation between donors exceeded 5%. A statistical classification framework was built to diagnose cytomegalovirus status from the catalog of TCR beta chain sequences. In a later analysis, TCR nucleotide sequences were compared against IMGT/GENE-DB human TR gene sequences so that V and J genes could be assigned. A later analysis assigned CDR3 sequences and most-parsimonious VDJ recombination scenarios with the TCRdist pipeline. In a later analysis, every TCR beta chain was defined by the combination of its CDR3 amino acid sequence and its V-gene family, and reads without a unique V-gene family were dropped. As a way to deal with suspected cross-contamination and a sequencing artifact, a later analysis dropped nearly 600 nucleotide sequences that were highly shared and had low generation probability. In a later analysis, a clonal expansion index was calculated for each public chain from normalized within-repertoire ranks of inferred template counts. Generation probabilities in a later analysis came from a VDJ recombination model fitted to out-of-frame rearrangements, and those results were checked against IGoR. In a later analysis, TCR-TCR, TCR-HLA and TCR-CMV co-occurrence was scored with hypergeometric tests, and a repertoire-size bias correction was applied to TCR pairs. False discovery rates were estimated in a later analysis by permuting HLA or CMV assignments 20 times. In a later analysis, co-occurring TCRs were grouped using DBSCAN, and TCRdist sequence similarity was added for clustering within HLA-allele-positive subsets. Repertoires with fewer than 30,000 or more than 120,000 public chains were left out of co-occurrence clustering, as were a handful of repertoires with anomalous nucleotide sharing. This immuneACCESS table, as held by TCRdb, lists in-frame sequences with V and J called but not all clones. Of the missing ones, under half trace to an unresolved V gene in checked studies; the others have no known cause. V, J and clone size are taken as reported in that table, and D and trimming were inferred from the DNA itself. The sample records around 300,000 clones, around 65% of which are singletons. Over 2% of the sample comes from the top ten.

Results the study describes overall, beyond this receptor: In a later analysis, TCR association rates were found to vary across HLA loci, with the most associated TCRs seen for DRB1 alleles and the fewest for HLA-C alleles. A further reported finding was that TCR beta sequences accurately predicted the HLA-A and HLA-B alleles for most subjects in the first cohort. In a later genetic analysis, a missense DCLRE1C variant was associated with V-gene and J-gene trimming of TCR beta chains, and the association was replicated in an independent cohort. Because HLA typing was missing for some donors at each locus, association tests included only the typed subset. In vitro tests confirmed that a few of the cytomegalovirus-associated TCR beta chains recognize cytomegalovirus antigens. The authors suggested that the approach could potentially be generalized to other disease states and immunological phenotypes. The classifier was reported to diagnose cytomegalovirus status with high specificity and sensitivity in both the original and validation cohorts. This cohort had only TCR beta chains sequenced, and the lack of alpha or paired-chain data limited which features could be detected. Roughly uniform sequencing depth across donors was assumed in presence/absence analyses, although this assumption may not hold. Assigning TCR associations to individual alleles was difficult when HLA alleles, especially DR and DQ, strongly co-occurred. Compared with the 666-donor mean, donors in an Asian-associated ancestry cluster had fewer N-insertions in productive TCRs, according to a later genetic analysis. In an earlier analysis of more than 450 of the donors, most TCR beta V segments were observed in productive rearrangements about 87% or about 30% of the time, broadly matching IMGT annotations. The only immune exposure information available for the cohort was CMV serostatus. Because counts were too low, approximately 15 rarely observed V segments, including chromosome 9 orphons, were excluded from the earlier analysis of under 650 of the donors. Most CMV-associated TCR beta chains appeared to be HLA-restricted in a later analysis, and the HLA associations seemed to be driven largely by CMV exposure. Specific HLA alleles were associated with 15,000 to 20,000 TCR beta sequences at a false discovery rate of 0.05 in a later analysis. A cluster of highly shared sequence variants was judged likely to represent a technical artifact of the sequencing pipeline. While some public TCRs were present in many individuals, most TCR sequences turned up only very rarely across donors. Linkage disequilibrium might explain the correlated functional status among segregating V segments, but an unknown experimental factor could not be ruled out. The study gave a list of 150 to 200 TCR beta chains associated with cytomegalovirus. Some IMGT-functional V segments, including TRBV6-2 and TRBV6-3, could not be distinguished by the 87-base-pair reads and were therefore excluded. Several of the top co-occurrence clusters appeared to be linked to parvovirus B19, influenza, CMV and Epstein-Barr virus, according to a later analysis. Compared with equally common non-associated chains, HLA-associated TCR beta chains in a later analysis were more clonally expanded and had lower generation probabilities.

Relative to germline, V is 3 bases shorter and J is 5 bases shorter, with 13 bases between their ends. For CDR1 and CDR2, the germline V gene (reference sequence) lists LNHDA and SQIVND. Inclusive of the bounding cysteine and phenylalanine, the CDR3 is 14 residues long. Here the CDR3 DNA is all that survives: 42 bases in frame from base 1. The cohort was made up of 666 healthy bone marrow donors. All cohort members were sampled while nominally healthy, although unrecorded immune exposures were likely present. The donor tested CMV seronegative, placing the donor among the 352 seronegative members of the cohort. A peripheral blood sample was collected from each donor, and TCR beta sequencing was performed on peripheral blood mononuclear cells. Genomic DNA was extracted from the blood cell samples with the Qiagen DNeasy Blood Extraction Kit.

This sequence uses TRBV19 and TRBJ2-5; D gene: possibly TRBD1, on 6 matching bases. This TCR was recovered from a female donor in good health and CMV-seronegative. The sample taken for sequencing was PBMCs. The nucleotides read TGTGCCAGTAGTATCCATGACAGGAGGGAGACCCAGTACTTC. This yields the protein CASSIHDRRETQYF.